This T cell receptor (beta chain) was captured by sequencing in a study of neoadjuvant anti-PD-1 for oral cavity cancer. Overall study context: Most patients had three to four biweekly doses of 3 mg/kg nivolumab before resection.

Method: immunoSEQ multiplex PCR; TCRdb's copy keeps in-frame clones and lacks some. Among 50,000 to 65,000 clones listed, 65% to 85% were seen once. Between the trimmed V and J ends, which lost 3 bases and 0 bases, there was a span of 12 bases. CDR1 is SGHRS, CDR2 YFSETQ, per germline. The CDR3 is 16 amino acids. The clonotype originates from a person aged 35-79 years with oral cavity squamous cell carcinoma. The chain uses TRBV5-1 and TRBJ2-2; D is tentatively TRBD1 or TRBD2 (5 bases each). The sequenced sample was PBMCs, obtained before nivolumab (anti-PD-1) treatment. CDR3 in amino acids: CASSYGTGPNTGELFF. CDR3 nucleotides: TGCGCCAGCAGCTACGGGACGGGGCCGAACACCGGGGAGCTGTTTTTT.